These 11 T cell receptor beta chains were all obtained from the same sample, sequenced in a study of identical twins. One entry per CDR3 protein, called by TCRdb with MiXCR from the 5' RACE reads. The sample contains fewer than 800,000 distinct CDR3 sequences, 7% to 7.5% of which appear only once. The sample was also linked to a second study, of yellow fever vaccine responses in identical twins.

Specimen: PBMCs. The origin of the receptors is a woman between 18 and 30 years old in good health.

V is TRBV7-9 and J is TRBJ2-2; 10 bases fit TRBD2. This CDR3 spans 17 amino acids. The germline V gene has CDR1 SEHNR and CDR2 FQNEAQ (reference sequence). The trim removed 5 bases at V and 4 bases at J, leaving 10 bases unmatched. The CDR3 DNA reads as TGTGCCAGCAGCGTGCGGCTGTCTAGCGGGGGCACCGGGGAGCTGTTTTTT. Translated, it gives CASSVRLSSGGTGELFF. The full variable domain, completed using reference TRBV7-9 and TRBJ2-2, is DTGVSQNPRHKITKRGQNVTFRCDPISEHNRLYWYRQTLGQGPEFLTYFQNEAQLEKSRLLSDRFSAERPKGSFSTLEIQRTEQGDSAMYLCASSVRLSSGGTGELFFGEGSRLTVL.

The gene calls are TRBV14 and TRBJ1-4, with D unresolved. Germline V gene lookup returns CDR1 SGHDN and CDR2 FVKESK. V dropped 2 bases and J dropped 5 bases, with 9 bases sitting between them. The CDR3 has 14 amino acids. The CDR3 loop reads CASSQRTVNEKLFF. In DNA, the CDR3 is TGTGCCAGCAGCCAAAGGACGGTGAATGAAAAACTGTTTTTT.

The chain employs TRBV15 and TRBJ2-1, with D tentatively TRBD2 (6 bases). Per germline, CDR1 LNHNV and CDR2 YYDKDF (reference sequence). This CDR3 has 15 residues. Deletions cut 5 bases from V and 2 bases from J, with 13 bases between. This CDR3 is CATSHWTNPYNEQFF. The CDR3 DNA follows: TGTGCCACCAGCCACTGGACTAACCCCTACAATGAGCAGTTCTTC.

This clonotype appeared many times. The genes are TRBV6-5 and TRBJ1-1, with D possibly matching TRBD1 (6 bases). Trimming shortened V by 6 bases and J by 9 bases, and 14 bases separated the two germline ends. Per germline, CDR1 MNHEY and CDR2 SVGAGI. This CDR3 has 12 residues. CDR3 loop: CASSALQGQAFF. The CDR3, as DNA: TGTGCCAGCAGCGCTCTACAGGGACAAGCTTTCTTT.

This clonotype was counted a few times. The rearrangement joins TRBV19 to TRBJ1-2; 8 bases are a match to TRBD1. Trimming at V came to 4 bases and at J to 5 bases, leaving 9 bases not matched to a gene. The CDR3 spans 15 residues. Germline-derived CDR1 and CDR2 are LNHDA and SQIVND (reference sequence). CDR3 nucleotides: TGTGCCAGTAGTACAACCCAGGGGGCGAGGTATGGCTACACCTTC. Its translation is CASSTTQGARYGYTF.

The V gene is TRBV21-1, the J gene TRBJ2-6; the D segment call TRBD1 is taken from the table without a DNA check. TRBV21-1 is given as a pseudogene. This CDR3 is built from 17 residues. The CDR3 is CASPWGTPKTGANVLTF. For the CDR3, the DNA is TGTGCCTCCCCCTGGGGGACACCCAAGACTGGGGCCAACGTCCTGACTTTC.

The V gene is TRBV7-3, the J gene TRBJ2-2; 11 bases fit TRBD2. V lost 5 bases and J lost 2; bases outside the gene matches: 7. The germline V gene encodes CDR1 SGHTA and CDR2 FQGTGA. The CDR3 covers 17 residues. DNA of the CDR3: TGTGCCAGCAGCCAGATAGCGGGAGGGCCCAACACCGGGGAGCTGTTTTTT. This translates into CASSQIAGGPNTGELFF.

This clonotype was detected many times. CDR3 residues: CASSLGKEQYF. The CDR3 DNA is TGTGCCAGCAGCCTTGGGAAGGAGCAGTACTTC. The J gene is TRBJ2-7, the V gene TRBV12-3 or TRBV12-4, with no clear D. Trimming left V 6 bases short and J 7 bases short, with 10 bases between. The CDR3 spans 11 residues.

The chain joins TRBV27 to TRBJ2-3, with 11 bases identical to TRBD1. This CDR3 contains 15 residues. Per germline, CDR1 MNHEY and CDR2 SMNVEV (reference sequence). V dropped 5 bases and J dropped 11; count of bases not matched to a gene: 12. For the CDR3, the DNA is TGTGCCAGCAGTCCAGGACAGGGGGCGCGGGGTGAGCAGTATTTT. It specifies CASSPGQGARGEQYF.

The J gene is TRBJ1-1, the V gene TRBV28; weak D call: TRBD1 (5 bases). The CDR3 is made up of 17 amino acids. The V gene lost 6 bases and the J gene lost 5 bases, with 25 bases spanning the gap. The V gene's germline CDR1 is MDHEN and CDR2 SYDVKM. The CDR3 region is CASRNPPGRAGGTEAFF. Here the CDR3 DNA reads TGTGCCAGCAGAAACCCCCCCGGCAGGGCGGGCGGAACTGAAGCTTTCTTT.

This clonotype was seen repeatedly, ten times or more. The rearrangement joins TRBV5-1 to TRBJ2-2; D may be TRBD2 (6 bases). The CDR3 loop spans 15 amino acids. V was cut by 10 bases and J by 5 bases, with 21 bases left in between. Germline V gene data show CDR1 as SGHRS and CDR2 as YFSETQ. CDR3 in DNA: TGCGCCTCCATGGAGGGCACTAGCATGACCGGGGAGCTGTTTTTT. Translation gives CASMEGTSMTGELFF.